This entry features one T cell receptor beta chain sequence. The sample belongs to a study of blood T cell repertoires in COVID-19. Whole-study context: The study drew acute and convalescent COVID-19 samples from the United States, Italy and Spain. The analysed material was cDNA or gDNA that came from T cells, B-cell-depleted T cells, or PBMCs.

V shed 2 bases, J shed 7 bases, and the junction held 6 bases outside the gene matches. CDR1 and CDR2 from the germline V gene are SGHTA and FQGTGA. The CDR3 covers 14 residues. In the source study's methods: Researchers report that nucleated cell counts were estimated from reference gene primer amplification. The table came from immunoSEQ multiplex PCR; TCRdb's copy has only in-frame clones and leaves some out. The V and J calls and clone size are taken from that table; D and trimming were inferred from the DNA. This sample yields 250,000 or so clones, of which more than 75% are seen a single time; around 8.8% belongs to the top ten.

The chain employs TRBV7-3 and TRBJ2-7; 9 bases agree with TRBD2. This receptor was obtained from a man aged 35 to 55 with active or convalescent COVID-19. Sequencing input: peripheral blood. The CDR3, as DNA: TGTGCCAGCAGCTTAGCGGGAGGGCCAGGGGAGCAGTACTTC. Protein: CASSLAGGPGEQYF.